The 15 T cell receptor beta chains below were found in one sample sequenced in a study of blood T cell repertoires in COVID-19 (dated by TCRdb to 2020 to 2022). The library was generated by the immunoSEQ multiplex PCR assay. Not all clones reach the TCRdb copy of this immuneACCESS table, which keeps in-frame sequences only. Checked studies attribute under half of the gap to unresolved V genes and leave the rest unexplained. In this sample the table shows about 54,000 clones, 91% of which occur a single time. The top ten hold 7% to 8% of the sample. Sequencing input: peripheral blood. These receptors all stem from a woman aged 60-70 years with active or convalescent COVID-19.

Written as DNA, the CDR3 is TGTGCCAGCAGTTACACAGTCACTGGAAACACCATATATTTT. It is translated as CASSYTVTGNTIYF. The chain carries TRBV27 and TRBJ1-3; D is unclear. Germline V CDR1 and CDR2: MNHEY, SMNVEV (reference sequence). V lost 4 bases and J lost 2, with 9 bases in between. This CDR3 has 14 amino acids.

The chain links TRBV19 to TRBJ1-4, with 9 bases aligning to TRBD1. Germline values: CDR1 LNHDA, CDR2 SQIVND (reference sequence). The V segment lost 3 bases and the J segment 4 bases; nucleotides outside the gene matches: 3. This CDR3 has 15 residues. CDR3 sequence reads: CASSIWGQGNEKLFF. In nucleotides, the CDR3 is TGTGCCAGTAGTATTTGGGGACAGGGTAATGAAAAACTGTTTTTT.

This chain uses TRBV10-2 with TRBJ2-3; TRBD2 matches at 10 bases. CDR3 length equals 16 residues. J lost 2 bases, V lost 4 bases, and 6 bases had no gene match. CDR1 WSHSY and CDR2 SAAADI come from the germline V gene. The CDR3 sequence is CASSVTAGGPTDTQYF. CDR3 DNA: TGCGCCAGCAGTGTTACAGCGGGAGGGCCCACAGATACGCAGTATTTT.

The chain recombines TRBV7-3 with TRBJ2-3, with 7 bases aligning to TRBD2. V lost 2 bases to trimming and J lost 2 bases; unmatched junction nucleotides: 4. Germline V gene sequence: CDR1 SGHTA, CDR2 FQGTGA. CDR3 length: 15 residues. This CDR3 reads CASSLFGGNTDTQYF. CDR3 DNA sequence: TGTGCCAGCAGCTTATTCGGGGGGAACACAGATACGCAGTATTTT. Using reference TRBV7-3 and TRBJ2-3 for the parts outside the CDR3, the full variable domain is GAGVSQTPSNKVTEKGKYVELRCDPISGHTALYWYRQSLGQGPEFLIYFQGTGAADDSGLPNDRFFAVRPEGSVSTLKIQRTERGDSAVYLCASSLFGGNTDTQYFGPGTRLTVL.

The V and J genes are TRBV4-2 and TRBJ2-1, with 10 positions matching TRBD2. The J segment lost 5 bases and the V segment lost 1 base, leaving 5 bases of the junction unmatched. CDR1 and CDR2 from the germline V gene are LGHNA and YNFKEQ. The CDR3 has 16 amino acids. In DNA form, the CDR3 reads TGTGCCAGCAGCCAAGGGGGGGGACTAGCGAACAATGAGCAGTTCTTC. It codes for CASSQGGGLANNEQFF.

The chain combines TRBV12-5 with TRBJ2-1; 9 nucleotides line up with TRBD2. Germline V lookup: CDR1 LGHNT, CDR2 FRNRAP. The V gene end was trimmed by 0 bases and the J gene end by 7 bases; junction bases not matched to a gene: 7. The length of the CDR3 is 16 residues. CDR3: CASGLVGAGGRNEQFF. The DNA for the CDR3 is TGTGCTAGTGGTTTGGTCGGTGCGGGAGGGAGGAATGAGCAGTTCTTC.

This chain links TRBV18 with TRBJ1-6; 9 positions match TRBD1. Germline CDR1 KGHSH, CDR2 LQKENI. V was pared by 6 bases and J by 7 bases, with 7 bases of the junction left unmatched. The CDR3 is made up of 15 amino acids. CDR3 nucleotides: TGTGCCAGCTCGCCAACAGGGGGCTCAAATTCACCCCTCCACTTT. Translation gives CASSPTGGSNSPLHF.

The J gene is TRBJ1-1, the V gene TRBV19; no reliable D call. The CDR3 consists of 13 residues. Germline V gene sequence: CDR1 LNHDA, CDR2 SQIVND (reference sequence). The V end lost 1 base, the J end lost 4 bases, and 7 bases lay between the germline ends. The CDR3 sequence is CASSIVRGTEAFF. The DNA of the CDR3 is TGTGCCAGTAGTATAGTTCGGGGCACTGAAGCTTTCTTT. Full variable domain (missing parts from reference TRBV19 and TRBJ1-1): DGGITQSPKYLFRKEGQNVTLSCEQNLNHDAMYWYRQDPGQGLRLIYYSQIVNDFQKGDIAEGYSVSREKKESFPLTVTSAQKNPTAFYLCASSIVRGTEAFFGQGTRLTVV.

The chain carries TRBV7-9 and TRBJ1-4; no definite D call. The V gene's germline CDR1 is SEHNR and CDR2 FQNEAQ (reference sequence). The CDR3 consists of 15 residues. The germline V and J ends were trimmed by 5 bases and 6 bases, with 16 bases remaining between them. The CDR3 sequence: CASSSFADTYEKLFF. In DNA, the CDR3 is TGTGCCAGCAGCAGCTTTGCAGACACTTATGAAAAACTGTTTTTT. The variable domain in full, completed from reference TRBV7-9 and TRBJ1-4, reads DTGVSQNPRHKITKRGQNVTFRCDPISEHNRLYWYRQTLGQGPEFLTYFQNEAQLEKSRLLSDRFSAERPKGSFSTLEIQRTEQGDSAMYLCASSSFADTYEKLFFGSGTQLSVL.

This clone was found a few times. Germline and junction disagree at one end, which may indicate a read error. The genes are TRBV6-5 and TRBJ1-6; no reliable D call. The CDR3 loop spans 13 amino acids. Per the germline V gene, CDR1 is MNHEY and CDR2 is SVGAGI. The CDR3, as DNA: TGTGCCAGCAGTCTATCCTATGATTCACCCCTCCACTTT. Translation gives CASSLSYDSPLHF.

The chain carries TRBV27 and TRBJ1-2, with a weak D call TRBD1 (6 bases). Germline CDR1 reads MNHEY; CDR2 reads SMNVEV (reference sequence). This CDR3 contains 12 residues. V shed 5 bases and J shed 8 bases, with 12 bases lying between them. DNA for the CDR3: TGTGCCAGCAGTCTAAGGGGGGGCGGCTACACCTTC. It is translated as CASSLRGGGYTF.

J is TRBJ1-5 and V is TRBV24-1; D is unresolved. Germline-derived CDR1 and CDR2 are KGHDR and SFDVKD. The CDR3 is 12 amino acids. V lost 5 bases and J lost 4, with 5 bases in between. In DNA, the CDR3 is TGTGCCACCAGTGGCACTAATCAGCCCCAGCATTTT. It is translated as CATSGTNQPQHF.

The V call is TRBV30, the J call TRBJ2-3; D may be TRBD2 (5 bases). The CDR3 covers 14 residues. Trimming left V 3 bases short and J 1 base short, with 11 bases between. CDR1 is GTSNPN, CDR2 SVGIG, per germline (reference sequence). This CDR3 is CAWSSPRGTDTQYF. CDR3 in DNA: TGTGCCTGGAGCTCCCCGAGGGGCACAGATACGCAGTATTTT.

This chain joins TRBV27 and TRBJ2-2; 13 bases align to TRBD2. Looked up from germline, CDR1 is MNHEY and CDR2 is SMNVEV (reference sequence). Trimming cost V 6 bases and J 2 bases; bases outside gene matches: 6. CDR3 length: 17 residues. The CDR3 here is CASRRTSGSLNTGELFF. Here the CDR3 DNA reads TGTGCCAGCAGAAGGACTAGCGGGAGTCTTAACACCGGGGAGCTGTTTTTT.

The CDR3 nucleotides are TGTGCCAGCAGCTTGATCATAGGGGGATCTGAAGCTTTCTTT. The encoded protein is CASSLIIGGSEAFF. V gene TRBV5-5 combines with J gene TRBJ1-1; maybe TRBD1 (6 bases). Looked up from germline, CDR1 is SGHKS and CDR2 is YYEKEE (reference sequence). The V end was cut by 1 base, the J end by 6 bases, with 13 bases between. This CDR3 has 14 amino acids.